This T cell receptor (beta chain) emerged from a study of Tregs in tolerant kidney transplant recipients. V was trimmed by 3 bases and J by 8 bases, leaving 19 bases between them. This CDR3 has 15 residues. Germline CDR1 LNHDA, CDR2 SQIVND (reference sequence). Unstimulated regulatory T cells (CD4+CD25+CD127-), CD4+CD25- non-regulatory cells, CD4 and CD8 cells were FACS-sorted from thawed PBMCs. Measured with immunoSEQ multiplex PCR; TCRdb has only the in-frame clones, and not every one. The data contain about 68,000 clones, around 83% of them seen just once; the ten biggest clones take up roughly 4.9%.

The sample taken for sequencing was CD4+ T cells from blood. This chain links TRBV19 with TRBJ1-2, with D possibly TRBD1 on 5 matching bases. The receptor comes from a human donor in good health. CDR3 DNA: TGTGCCAGTAGTATGGGGCGGGATGCATTGGACGGCTACACCTTC. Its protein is CASSMGRDALDGYTF.